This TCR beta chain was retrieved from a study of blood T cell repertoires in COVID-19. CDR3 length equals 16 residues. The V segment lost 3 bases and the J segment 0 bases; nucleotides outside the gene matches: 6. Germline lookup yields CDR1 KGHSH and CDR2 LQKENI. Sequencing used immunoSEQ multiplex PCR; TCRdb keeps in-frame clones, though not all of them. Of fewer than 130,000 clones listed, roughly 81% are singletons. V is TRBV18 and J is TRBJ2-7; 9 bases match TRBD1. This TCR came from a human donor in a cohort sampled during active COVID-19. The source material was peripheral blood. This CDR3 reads CASSPMGTGISYEQYF. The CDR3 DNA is TGTGCCAGCTCACCGATGGGGACAGGGATCTCCTACGAGCAGTACTTC.